Included here is one T cell receptor beta chain sequence, with context. Its antigen is not identified. The data stem from a study of T cells expressing NK-cell markers. Study-level findings and limits: Dominance of the CD3+CD56-NKG2C+ fraction by these clonotypes also held in several donors.

Germline V gene data show CDR1 as MNHEY and CDR2 as SMNVEV (reference sequence). The CDR3 has 12 residues. TCRdb reanalyzed the 5' RACE reads, giving one entry per CDR3 protein sequence and no DNA. Across about 370,000 distinct CDR3 sequences, the top ten clones capture about 10% of the sample. This sequence was found in a woman aged 45-60 years in good health. This sequence joins TRBV27 and TRBJ2-7; TCRdb calls TRBD1, which cannot be checked without DNA. The sequenced sample consisted of blood T cells: a sorted CD56 or NKG2C T cell subset, CD4+ or CD8+ T cells, or bulk PBMC T cells (not recorded which). This CDR3 is CASRQGPYEQYF.